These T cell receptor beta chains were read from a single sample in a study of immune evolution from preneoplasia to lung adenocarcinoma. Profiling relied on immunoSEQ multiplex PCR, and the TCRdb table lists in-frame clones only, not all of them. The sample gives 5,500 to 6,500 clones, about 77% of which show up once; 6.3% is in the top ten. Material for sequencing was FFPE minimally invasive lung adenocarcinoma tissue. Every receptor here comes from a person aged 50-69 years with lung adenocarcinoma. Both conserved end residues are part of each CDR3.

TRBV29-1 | CSTGNKDTQYF
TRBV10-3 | CAISESNLEQGEAFF
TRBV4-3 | CASSQALAGSTDTQYF
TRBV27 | CASSTYRGGGYTF
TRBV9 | CASSGQGNSYNEQFF
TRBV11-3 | CASTGTSGGDNEQFF
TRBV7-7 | CASSAGLAGVEAQYF
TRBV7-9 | CASSPGQGRYEQYF
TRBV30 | CAWSVPGLTYEQYF
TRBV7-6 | CASSLQAGGAGELFF
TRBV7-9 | CASSPTGGGTEAFF
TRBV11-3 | CASSPGQGVYNEQFF
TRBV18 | CASSPTDPADSNQPQHF
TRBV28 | CASSSLGTALDQPQHF
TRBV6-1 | CASSGTGRGEKLFF
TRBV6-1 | CASSSTGINYGYTF
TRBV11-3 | CASAGGGLYNEQFF
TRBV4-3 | CASSQGTANTEAFF
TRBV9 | CASSVTATYNEQFF
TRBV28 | CASSLLEWDTEAFF
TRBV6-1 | CASSVQGRGEQYF
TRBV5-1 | CASRLGQGADTEAFF
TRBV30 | CAWSVPGQSLGNTIYF
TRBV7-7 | CASSLDPSGNNEQFF
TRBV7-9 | CASSTGTGWEKLFF
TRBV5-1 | CASTIQGSTEAFF
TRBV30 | CAWSTGARRRDSPLHF
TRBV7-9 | CASSSGQYTEAFF
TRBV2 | CASSLHRAGNTIYF
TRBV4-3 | CASSQDSVGDGSPLHF
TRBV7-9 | CASSLAGDTEAFF
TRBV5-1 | CASSEDRSQGTQYF
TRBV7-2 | CASSLDGQGISWNTEAFF
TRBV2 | CASSDGASGANVLTF
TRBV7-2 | CASSRTAPGGKTDTQYF
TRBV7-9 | CASSWTGGGTGNTIYF
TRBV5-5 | CASSPRTTATGELFF
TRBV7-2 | CASSPRSSYEQYF
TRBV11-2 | CASSTTGVYGYTF